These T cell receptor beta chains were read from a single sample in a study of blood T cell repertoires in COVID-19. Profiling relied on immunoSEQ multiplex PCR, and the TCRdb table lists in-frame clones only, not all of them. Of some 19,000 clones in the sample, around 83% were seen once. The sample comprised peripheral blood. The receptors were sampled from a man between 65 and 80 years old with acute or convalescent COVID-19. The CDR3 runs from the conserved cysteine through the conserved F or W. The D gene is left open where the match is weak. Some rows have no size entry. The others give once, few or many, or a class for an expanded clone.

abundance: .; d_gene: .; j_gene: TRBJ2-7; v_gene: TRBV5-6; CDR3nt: TGTGCCAGCAGCTCCACCCGACGGAGCTACGAGCAGTACTTC; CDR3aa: CASSSTRRSYEQYF
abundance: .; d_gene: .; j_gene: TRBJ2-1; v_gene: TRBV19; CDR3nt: TGTGCCAGTACCCCGCGGCGCGGTAATGAGCAGTTCTTC; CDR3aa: CASTPRRGNEQFF
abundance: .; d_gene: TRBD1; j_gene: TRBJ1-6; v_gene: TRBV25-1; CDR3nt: TGTGCCAGCAGTGAACACCCGGGACAGGGACTTTCCTTT; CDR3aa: CASSEHPGQGLSF
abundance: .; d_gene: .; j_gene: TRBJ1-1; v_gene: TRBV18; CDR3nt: TGTGCCAGCTCACCGACAGGAATCGCAGCTTTCTTT; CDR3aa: CASSPTGIAAFF
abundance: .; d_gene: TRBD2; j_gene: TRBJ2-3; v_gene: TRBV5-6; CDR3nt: TGTGCCAGCAGCGGCGGACTAGCGGGGCCCCTTGATACGCAGTATTTT; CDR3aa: CASSGGLAGPLDTQYF
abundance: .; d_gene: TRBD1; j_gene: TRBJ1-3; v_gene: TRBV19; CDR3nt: TGTGCCAGTCACCGACAGGGGGCGATTGGAAACACCATATATTTT; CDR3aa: CASHRQGAIGNTIYF
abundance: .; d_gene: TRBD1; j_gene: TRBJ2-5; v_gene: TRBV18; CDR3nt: TGTGCCAGCTCGGACAGGGCGGCGGAGACCCAGTACTTC; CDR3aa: CASSDRAAETQYF
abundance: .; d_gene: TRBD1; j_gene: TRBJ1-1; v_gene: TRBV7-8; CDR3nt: TGTGCCAGCAGCCCGGGACAGGGGGCTGTTGAAGCTTTCTTT; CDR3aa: CASSPGQGAVEAFF
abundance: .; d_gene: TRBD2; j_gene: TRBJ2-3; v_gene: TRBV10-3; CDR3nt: TGTGCCATCGGGAAGACTAGCGGGGATAGAAATACGCAGTATTTT; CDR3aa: CAIGKTSGDRNTQYF
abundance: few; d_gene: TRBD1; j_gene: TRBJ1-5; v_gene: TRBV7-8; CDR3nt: TGTGCCAGCAGCTTAGAGCTTCAATGGACAGGGACGGGGAGTCAGCCCCAGCATTTT; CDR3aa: CASSLELQWTGTGSQPQHF
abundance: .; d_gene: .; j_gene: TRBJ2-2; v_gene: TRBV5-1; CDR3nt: TGCGCCAGCACCCAACTCTCCCAGGGTATACTATCCACGAACACCGGGGAGCTGTTTTTT; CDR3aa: CASTQLSQGILSTNTGELFF
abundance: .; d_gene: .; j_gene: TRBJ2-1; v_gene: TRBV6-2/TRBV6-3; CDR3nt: TGTGCCAGCAGTTCCCATCAGAGGGACTACAATGAGCAGTTCTTC; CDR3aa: CASSSHQRDYNEQFF
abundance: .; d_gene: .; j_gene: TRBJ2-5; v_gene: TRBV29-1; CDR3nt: TGCAGCGTTCGAAGGACTTTGGGCCAAGAGACCCAGTACTTC; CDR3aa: CSVRRTLGQETQYF
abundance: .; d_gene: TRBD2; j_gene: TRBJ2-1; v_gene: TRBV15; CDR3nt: TGTGCCACCAGCAGAGATACGGGGGGAGTAGGGGTAACCTACAATGAGCAGTTCTTC; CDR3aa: CATSRDTGGVGVTYNEQFF
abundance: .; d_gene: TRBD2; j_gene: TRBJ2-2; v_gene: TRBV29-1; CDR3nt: TGCAGCGTCGGTATAGCGGGGGCCCACACCGGGGAGCTGTTTTTT; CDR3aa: CSVGIAGAHTGELFF
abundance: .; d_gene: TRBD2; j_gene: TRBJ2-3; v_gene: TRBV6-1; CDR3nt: TGTGCCAGCAGTGATTTGTTACTAGCGGGAGCAGATACGCAGTATTTT; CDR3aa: CASSDLLLAGADTQYF
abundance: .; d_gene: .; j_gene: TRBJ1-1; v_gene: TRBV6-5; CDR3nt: TGTGCCAGCAGTTACTCGATAAACAGGTTCACTGAAGCTTTCTTT; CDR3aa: CASSYSINRFTEAFF
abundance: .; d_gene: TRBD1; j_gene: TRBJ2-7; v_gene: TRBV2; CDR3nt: TGTGCCAGCAGACCGACAGGGGCCACCTACGAGCAGTACTTC; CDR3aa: CASRPTGATYEQYF
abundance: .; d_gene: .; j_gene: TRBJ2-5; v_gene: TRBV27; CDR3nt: TGTGCCAGCAGTCCATTACAGGGTACCCAGTACTTC; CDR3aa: CASSPLQGTQYF
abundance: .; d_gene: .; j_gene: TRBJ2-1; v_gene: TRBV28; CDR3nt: TGTGCCAGCAGTATCCTATCCGCGGGCAATGAGCAGTTCTTC; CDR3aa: CASSILSAGNEQFF
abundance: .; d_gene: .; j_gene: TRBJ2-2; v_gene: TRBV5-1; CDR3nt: TGCGCCAGCAGCTTGTTGCAGGGGAGGGAGCTGTTTTTT; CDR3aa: CASSLLQGRELFF
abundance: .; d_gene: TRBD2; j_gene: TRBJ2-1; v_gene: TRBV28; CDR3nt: TGTGCCAGCAGGCATGGACTGGGGGGGAATGAGCAGTTCTTC; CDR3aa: CASRHGLGGNEQFF
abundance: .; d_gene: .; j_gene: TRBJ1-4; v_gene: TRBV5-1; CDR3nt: TGCGCCAGCAGGACGGGATTACACCTTAATGAAAAACTGTTTTTT; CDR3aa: CASRTGLHLNEKLFF
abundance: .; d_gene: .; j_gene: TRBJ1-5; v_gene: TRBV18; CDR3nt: TGTGCCAGCTCACAGGGGGAGGGTCAGCCCCAGCATTTT; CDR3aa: CASSQGEGQPQHF
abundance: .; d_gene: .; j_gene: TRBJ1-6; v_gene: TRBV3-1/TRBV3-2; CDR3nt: TGTGCCAGCAGCGATACCGGGGTCGGATCTTCACCCCTCCACTTT; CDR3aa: CASSDTGVGSSPLHF
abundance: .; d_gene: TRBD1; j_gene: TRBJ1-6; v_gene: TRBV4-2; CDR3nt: TGTGCCAGCAGCCAGAACCCCCCAGGGGGTGATTCACCCCTCCACTTT; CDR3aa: CASSQNPPGGDSPLHF
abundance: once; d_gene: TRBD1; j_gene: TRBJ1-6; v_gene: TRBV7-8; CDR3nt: TGTGCCAGCAGCTCGACAGGGGAATCACCCCTCCACTTT; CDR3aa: CASSSTGESPLHF
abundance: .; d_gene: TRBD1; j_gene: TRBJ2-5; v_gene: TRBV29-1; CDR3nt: TGCAGCGTTGGACAGGGGCCTGAGGGGACCCAGTACTTC; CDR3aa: CSVGQGPEGTQYF
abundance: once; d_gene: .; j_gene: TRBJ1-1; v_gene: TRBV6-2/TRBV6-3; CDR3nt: TGTGCCAGCAGTACCACAGGGCAGGACACTGAAGCTTTCTTT; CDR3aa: CASSTTGQDTEAFF
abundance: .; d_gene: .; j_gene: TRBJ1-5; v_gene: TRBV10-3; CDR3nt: TGTGCCATCAGTAAGGGCGGACAGAGCAATCAGCCCCAGCATTTT; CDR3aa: CAISKGGQSNQPQHF
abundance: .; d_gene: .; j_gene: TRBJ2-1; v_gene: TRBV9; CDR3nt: TGTGCCAGCAGCCCTACGGTCAGGGTGTACTACAATGAGCAGTTCTTC; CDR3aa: CASSPTVRVYYNEQFF
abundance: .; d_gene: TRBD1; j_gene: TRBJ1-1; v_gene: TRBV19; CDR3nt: TGTGCCAGTAGTCCTCGTTCGACAGGGGGCACTGAAGCTTTCTTT; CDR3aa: CASSPRSTGGTEAFF
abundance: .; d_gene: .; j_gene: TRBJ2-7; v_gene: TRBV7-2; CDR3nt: TGTGCCAGCAGCTCCCTGACTGACTCCTACGAGCAGTACTTC; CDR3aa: CASSSLTDSYEQYF
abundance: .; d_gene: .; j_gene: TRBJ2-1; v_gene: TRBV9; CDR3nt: TGTGCCAGCAGCGTAGGACTAGGGTCCTACAATGAGCAGTTCTTC; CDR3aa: CASSVGLGSYNEQFF
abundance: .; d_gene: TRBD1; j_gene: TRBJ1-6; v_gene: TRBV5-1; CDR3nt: TGCGCCAGCAGCTTGGACGGACAGGGGAATAATTCACCCCTCCACTTT; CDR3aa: CASSLDGQGNNSPLHF
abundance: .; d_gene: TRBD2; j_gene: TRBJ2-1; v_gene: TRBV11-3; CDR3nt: TGTGCCAGCAGCTTAGGACTAGCGGACCACAATGAGCAGTTCTTC; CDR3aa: CASSLGLADHNEQFF
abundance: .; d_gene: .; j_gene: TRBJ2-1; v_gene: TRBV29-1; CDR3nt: TGCAGCGTCCCAAGACAGGACGATTTGAATGAGCAGTTCTTC; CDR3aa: CSVPRQDDLNEQFF
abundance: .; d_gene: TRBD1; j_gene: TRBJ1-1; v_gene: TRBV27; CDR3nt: TGTGCCAGCAGAAATCGACAGGGTAAAGGCACTGAAGCTTTCTTT; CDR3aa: CASRNRQGKGTEAFF
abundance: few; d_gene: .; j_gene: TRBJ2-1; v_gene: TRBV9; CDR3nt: TGTGCCAGCAGCCCACAGGGTAACTACAATGAGCAGTTCTTC; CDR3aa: CASSPQGNYNEQFF
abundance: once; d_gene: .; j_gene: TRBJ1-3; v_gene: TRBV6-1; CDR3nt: TGTGCCAGCAGTGAAGCGCTGAACAGCCTACCCTCTGGAAACACCATATATTTT; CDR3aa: CASSEALNSLPSGNTIYF
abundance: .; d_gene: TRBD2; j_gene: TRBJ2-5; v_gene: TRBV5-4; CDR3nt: TGTGCCAGCAGTTTAGCGGGAGTGGGGGAGACCCAGTACTTC; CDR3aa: CASSLAGVGETQYF
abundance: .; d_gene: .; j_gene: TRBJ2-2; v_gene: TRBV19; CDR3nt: TGTGCCAGTAGTTTTCTCGGCGGGGGCAACACCGGGGAGCTGTTTTTT; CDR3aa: CASSFLGGGNTGELFF
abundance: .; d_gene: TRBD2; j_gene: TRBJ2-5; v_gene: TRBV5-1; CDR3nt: TGCGCCAGCAGCTTGGGTCTCGCCAGCGGGAGGGTGGGAGAGACCCAGTACTTC; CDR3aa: CASSLGLASGRVGETQYF
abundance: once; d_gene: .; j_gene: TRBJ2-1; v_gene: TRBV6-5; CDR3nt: TGTGCCAGCACCTCCGACAGTTACAATGAGCAGTTCTTC; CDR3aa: CASTSDSYNEQFF
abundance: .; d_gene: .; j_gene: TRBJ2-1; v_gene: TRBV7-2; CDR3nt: TGTGCCAGCAGCTTAGAAGCCGAAAATGAGCAGTTCTTC; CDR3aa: CASSLEAENEQFF
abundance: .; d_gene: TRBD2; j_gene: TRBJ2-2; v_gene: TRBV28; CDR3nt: TGTGCCAGCAGTATAGGGCGGGAGGAGGCCGGGGAGCTGTTTTTT; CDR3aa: CASSIGREEAGELFF